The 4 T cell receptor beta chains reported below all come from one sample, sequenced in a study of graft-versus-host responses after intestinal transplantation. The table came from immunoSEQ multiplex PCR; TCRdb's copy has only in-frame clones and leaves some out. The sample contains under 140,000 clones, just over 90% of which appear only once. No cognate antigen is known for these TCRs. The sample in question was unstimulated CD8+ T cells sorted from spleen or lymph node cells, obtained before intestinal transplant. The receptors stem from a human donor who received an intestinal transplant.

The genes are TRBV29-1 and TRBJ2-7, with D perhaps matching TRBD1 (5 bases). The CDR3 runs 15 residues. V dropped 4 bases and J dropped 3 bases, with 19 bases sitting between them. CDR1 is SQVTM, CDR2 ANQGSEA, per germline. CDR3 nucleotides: TGCAGCGTTGCCACAGGTATTTCCCACTACTACGAGCAGTACTTC. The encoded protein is CSVATGISHYYEQYF.

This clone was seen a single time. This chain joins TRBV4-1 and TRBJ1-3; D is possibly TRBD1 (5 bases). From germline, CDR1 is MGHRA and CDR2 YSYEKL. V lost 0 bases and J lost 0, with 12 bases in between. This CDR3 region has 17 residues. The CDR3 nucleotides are TGCGCCAGCAGCCAAGATGAGGGGATGAGCTCTGGAAACACCATATATTTT. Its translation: CASSQDEGMSSGNTIYF.

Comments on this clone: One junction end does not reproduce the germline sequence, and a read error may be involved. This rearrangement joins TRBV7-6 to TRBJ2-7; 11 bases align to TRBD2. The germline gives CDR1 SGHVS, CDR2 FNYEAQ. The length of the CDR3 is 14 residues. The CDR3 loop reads CASSLAGGPYEQYF. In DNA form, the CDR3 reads TGTGCCAGCAGCCTAGCGGGAGGTCCGTACGAGCAGTACTTC.

CDR3 sequence (DNA): TGTGCCAGCAGTTTAGGGACAGGGGGGGATGGCTACACCTTC. Amino acid sequence: CASSLGTGGDGYTF. This chain joins TRBV27 and TRBJ1-2, with 11 bases that match TRBD1. CDR1 and CDR2 (germline): MNHEY, SMNVEV (reference sequence). The CDR3 spans 14 residues. The junction had 2 bases not matched to a gene; V was cut back by 2 bases and J by 6 bases.